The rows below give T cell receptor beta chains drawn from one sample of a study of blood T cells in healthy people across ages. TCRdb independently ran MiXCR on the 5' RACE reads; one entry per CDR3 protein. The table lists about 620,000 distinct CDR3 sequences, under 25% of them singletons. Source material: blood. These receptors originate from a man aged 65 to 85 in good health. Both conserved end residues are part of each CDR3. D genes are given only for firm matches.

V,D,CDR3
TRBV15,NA,CATSRGVGLSSYNEQFF
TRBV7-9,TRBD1,CASSSIRDRSYEQYF
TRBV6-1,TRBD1,CASSDLGGSQETQYF
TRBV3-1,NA,CASSQVFQGLDEKLFF
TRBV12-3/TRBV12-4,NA,CASSLGGQPSGGYTF
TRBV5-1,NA,CASSLESMSSYNEQFF
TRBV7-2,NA,CASSPSSMGEQFF
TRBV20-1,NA,CSASTGMFGREQYF
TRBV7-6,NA,CASSLLEVSEQETQYF
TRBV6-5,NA,CASSRQVGQPQHF
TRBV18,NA,CASSEDRNTEAFF
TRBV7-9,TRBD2,CASSLALAELHNEQFF
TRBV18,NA,CASSPIQGSEQYF
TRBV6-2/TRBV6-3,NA,CASSHNTDQPQHF
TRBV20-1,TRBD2,CSTGTSGTHEQFF
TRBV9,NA,CASSVSGGLQETQYF
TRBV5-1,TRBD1,CASSSEGQGFEKLFF
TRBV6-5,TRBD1,CASSSGTAREKLFF
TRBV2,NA,CASKGQRNTGELFF
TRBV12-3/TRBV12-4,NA,CASSSLSYNEQFF
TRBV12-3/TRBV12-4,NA,CASSSPGKGRNEQFF
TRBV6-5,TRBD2,CASSYQLAGGEQFF
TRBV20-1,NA,CSARVGRTRGNTIYF
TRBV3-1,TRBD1,CASSPSTDRGEKLFF
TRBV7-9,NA,CASSLGPRNEQFF
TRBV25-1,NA,CASGAPSADTQYF
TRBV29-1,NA,CSVPGRNDEQFF
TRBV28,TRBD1,CASNFRGDRSNYGYTF
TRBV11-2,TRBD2,CASSPKLADTGYNEQFF
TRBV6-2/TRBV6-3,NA,CASIISSRQPQHF
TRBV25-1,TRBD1,CASRDRFSYNEQFF
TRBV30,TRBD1,CAWIGGTGYSYEQYF
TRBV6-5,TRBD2,CASSYSARGSSYEQYF
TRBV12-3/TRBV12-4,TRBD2,CASSFGTSGYEQYF
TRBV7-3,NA,CASRSGSLDNEQFF
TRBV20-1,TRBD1,CSATDTTGRYEQYF
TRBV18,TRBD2,CASSLLLAIEQFF
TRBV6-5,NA,CASSSENSPLHF
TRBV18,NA,CASSPPRGTNIDQETQCF
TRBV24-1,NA,CATSDGAPTDTQYF